The entry below gives a single T cell receptor (beta chain) sequence along with its context. The data are from a study of blood T cell repertoires in COVID-19. The trim removed 2 bases at V and 5 bases at J, leaving 6 bases unmatched. Germline CDR1 reads SGHDN; CDR2 reads FVKESK. The CDR3 has 14 residues. Authors' data handling: How many nucleated cells were present was estimated from reference gene primer amplification. Sequenced by immunoSEQ multiplex PCR; TCRdb stores in-frame clones only, minus some. V and J calls and clone size are those listed in that table; D and trimming were worked out from the DNA. The sample lists roughly 180,000 clones, roughly 84% occurring once.

The V and J genes are TRBV14 and TRBJ2-7, with TRBD1 matching over 7 bases. The source is a woman in her forties or fifties with COVID-19, enrolled during active disease. Material for sequencing was peripheral blood. The CDR3 DNA reads TGTGCCAGCAGCCAAATCGGGACAGTGGACGAGCAGTACTTC. It is translated as CASSQIGTVDEQYF.